The clone carrying this TCR beta chain was detected once. This sample is part of a study of human T cells and chemical hapten exposure. On the study more broadly: Patients, mostly women, had alopecia areata, alopecia totalis or alopecia universalis. TCR yields per sample varied, mainly owing to small pooled library volume differences.

TCRdb reanalysed the RACE reads using MiXCR and keeps one entry per CDR3 protein. Of 150,000 to 200,000 distinct CDR3 sequences listed, 20% to 25% are singletons. This sample's time point: patch test 1, 2 weeks after DPC sensitization. Treatment defined: therapeutic diphenylcyclopropenone sensitization with weekly scalp DPC. Per germline, CDR1 DFQATT and CDR2 SNEGSKA (reference sequence). The V and J ends lost 2 bases and 1 base respectively, with 14 bases between them. This CDR3 has 15 residues. The material was whole blood, obtained in connection with sensitization to the hapten diphenylcyclopropenone (DPC). The genes are TRBV20-1 and TRBJ2-5, with D unresolved. This clonotype originated in a woman between 50 and 59 years old with alopecia areata. Some clones in this sample may be carry-over from other donors' samples. CDR3 sequence reads: CSARQARAPQETQYF. The CDR3 nucleotides are TGCAGTGCTAGACAAGCCCGGGCCCCCCAAGAGACCCAGTACTTC.